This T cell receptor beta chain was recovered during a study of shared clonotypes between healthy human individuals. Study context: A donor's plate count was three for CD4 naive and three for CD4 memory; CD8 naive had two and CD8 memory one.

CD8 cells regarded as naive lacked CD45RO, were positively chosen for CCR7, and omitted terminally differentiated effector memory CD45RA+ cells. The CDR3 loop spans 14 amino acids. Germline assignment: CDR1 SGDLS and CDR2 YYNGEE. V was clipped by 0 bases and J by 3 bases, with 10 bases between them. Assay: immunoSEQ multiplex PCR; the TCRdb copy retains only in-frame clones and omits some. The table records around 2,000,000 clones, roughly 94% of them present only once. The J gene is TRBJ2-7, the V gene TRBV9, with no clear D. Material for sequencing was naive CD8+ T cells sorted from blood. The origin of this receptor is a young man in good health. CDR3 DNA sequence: TGTGCCAGCAGCGTAGGCGGTGCCAACTACGAGCAGTACTTC. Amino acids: CASSVGGANYEQYF.